This T cell receptor (beta chain) appears in the sequencing data of a study of blood T cell repertoires in COVID-19. Study summary: Whether acute or convalescent, the COVID-19 samples came from the United States, Italy and Spain. PBMCs, B-cell-depleted T cells, or T cells provided the cDNA or gDNA that made up the material.

Original processing notes: Researchers report that nucleated cell counts were estimated from reference gene primer amplification. Measured with immunoSEQ multiplex PCR; TCRdb has only the in-frame clones, and not every one. V, J and clone size derive from that table, while D and trimming were established from the DNA sequence. The sample holds fewer than 95,000 clones, nearly 90% seen once. Losses at the gene ends were 6 bases for V and 1 base for J; bases not matched to a gene: 8. Germline V gene data show CDR1 as SNHLY and CDR2 as FYNNEI. This CDR3 is 16 amino acids long. The sequence was collected from a man in his fifties with acute or convalescent COVID-19. The V and J genes are TRBV2 and TRBJ1-1; 10 bases align to TRBD1. The material sequenced was peripheral blood. The CDR3 loop is CASSRTGGVWNTEAFF. DNA for the CDR3: TGTGCCAGCAGCCGGACAGGGGGGGTCTGGAACACTGAAGCTTTCTTT.